Below, one T cell receptor beta chain is given with its context. The sample is drawn from a study of blood T cell repertoires in COVID-19. Study-level information: The origin of the acute and convalescent COVID-19 samples was the United States, Italy and Spain. From T cells, B-cell-depleted T cells, or PBMCs came the material, which was cDNA or gDNA.

Authors' methods: Reference gene primer amplification gave estimated nucleated cell counts. Clones were read by immunoSEQ multiplex PCR, and TCRdb kept only the in-frame ones, dropping some. V and J calls and clone size are given by that table; D and trimming were obtained from the DNA. The table shows approximately 59,000 clones, with 85% occurring only once. Germline-derived CDR1 and CDR2 are MGHDK and SYGVNS. The CDR3 is 15 residues long. With 0 bases removed from V and 5 bases from J, the gap between germline ends came to 13 bases. J is TRBJ2-5 and V is TRBV25-1; tentatively, D is TRBD1 (6 bases). Sequenced: peripheral blood. The source is a man between 35 and 55 years old with active COVID-19. The CDR3 DNA follows: TGTGCCAGCAGTGAATATTATGAGGGGGAGGAGACCCAGTACTTC. Translating it yields CASSEYYEGEETQYF.